This passage covers 5 T cell receptor beta chains from one sample sequenced in a study of OX40 agonist ivuxolimab in advanced cancers. The table came from immunoSEQ multiplex PCR; TCRdb's copy has only in-frame clones and leaves some out. This sample yields just under 75,000 clones, of which 92% are seen a single time; about 0.45% belongs to the top ten. The sequences come from CD4+ or CD8+ T cells sorted from blood, collected in a trial of the OX40 agonist ivuxolimab. The receptors originated from an adult with an advanced solid tumor such as melanoma, head and neck, liver or kidney cancer.

The rearrangement links TRBV5-4 to TRBJ1-2; D is undetermined. Germline lookup yields CDR1 SGHNT and CDR2 YYREEE (reference sequence). Deletions cut 0 bases from V and 7 bases from J, with 13 bases between. The CDR3 covers 14 residues. DNA for the CDR3: TGTGCCAGCAGCTTGGTAGGAGCCCCTCGTGGCTACACCTTC. It translates to CASSLVGAPRGYTF.

This clone was picked up one time. The J gene is TRBJ2-3, the V gene TRBV10-2; 7 nucleotides match TRBD2. Germline CDR1 reads WSHSY; CDR2 reads SAAADI. J was trimmed by 8 bases and V by 6 bases; bases with no gene match: 11. CDR3 length: 14 residues. CDR3 in amino acids: CASRGPTSDGTQYF. The CDR3 DNA reads TGCGCCAGCAGGGGCCCCACTAGCGATGGTACGCAGTATTTT.

The chain uses TRBV5-1 and TRBJ2-3; the match to TRBD2 covers 10 bases. J gave up 2 bases and V 4 bases, and 13 bases lay outside the gene matches. Germline CDR1 reads SGHRS; CDR2 reads YFSETQ. This CDR3 has 18 residues. The CDR3 DNA sequence: TGCGCCAGCAGCCCCGGCTTAAGAAGCGGGAGGGTCACAGATACGCAGTATTTT. It yields the protein CASSPGLRSGRVTDTQYF.

The CDR3 here is CASGWTGDGYEQYF. Written as DNA, the CDR3 is TGTGCCAGCGGATGGACAGGGGACGGGTACGAGCAGTACTTC. V usage is TRBV6-5 and J usage is TRBJ2-7, with 9 bases lining up with TRBD1. This CDR3 region has 14 residues. The ends lost 8 bases at V and 4 bases at J; junction bases unmatched: 9. The germline gives CDR1 MNHEY, CDR2 SVGAGI.

The chain uses TRBV5-1 and TRBJ1-1, with a possible D match to TRBD1 (6 bases). Trimming removed 2 bases at V and 0 bases at J, with 11 bases between. This CDR3 contains 15 residues. The germline V gene has CDR1 SGHRS and CDR2 YFSETQ. CDR3 nucleotide sequence: TGCGCCAGCAGCTTTCAAGGGGGTGTGAACACTGAAGCTTTCTTT. Protein: CASSFQGGVNTEAFF. Full variable domain (remainder filled in from reference TRBV5-1 and TRBJ1-1): KAGVTQTPRYLIKTRGQQVTLSCSPISGHRSVSWYQQTPGQGLQFLFEYFSETQRNKGNFPGRFSGRQFSNSRSEMNVSTLELGDSALYLCASSFQGGVNTEAFFGQGTRLTVV.